This paragraph reports one T cell receptor (beta chain). Libraries were prepared by immunoSEQ multiplex PCR; TCRdb keeps only in-frame clonotypes and omits some of them. Among 30,000 to 35,000 clones listed, 79% were seen once. The V and J ends lost 1 base and 9 bases, in that order; junction bases with no gene match: 3. The CDR3 consists of 15 residues. Germline V CDR1 and CDR2: SEHNR, FQNEAQ (reference sequence). The sample belongs to a study of T cells in narcolepsy. As for the study in general: Donors had narcolepsy type 1 or type 2, or were healthy controls.

The sequence came from a human donor in good health. This rearrangement joins TRBV7-9 to TRBJ2-1, with TRBD2 matching over 13 bases. The sequencing input was memory (CD45RA-) CD4+ T cells from blood. The CDR3 coding sequence is TGTGCCAGCAGCTTAGATTGGACTAGCGGGAGTGAGCAGTTCTTC. The encoded protein is CASSLDWTSGSEQFF.